These 29 T cell receptor beta chains were sequenced from one sample in a study of regulatory T cells. The study, taken as a whole, reports: In CD3G-deficient patients, conventional CD4+ T cells were enriched for hydrophobic CDR3 residues at positions 6 and 7.

The primer mix had 52 TRBV and 13 TRBJ primers. Using immunoSEQ multiplex PCR, the repertoire was profiled, and TCRdb retains in-frame clones only, with some absent. The sample has about 28,000 clones; around 92% are singletons. Antigens for these TCRs are unknown. The sample consisted of conventional CD4+ T cells sorted from blood. Receptors were obtained from a person aged 18-30 years with CD3G deficiency.

J is TRBJ2-1 and V is TRBV19; 11 positions match TRBD2. Germline trimming cut 4 bases from V and 8 bases from J; bases unmatched to any gene: 7. The CDR3 extends over 15 amino acids. Per the germline V gene, CDR1 is LNHDA and CDR2 is SQIVND (reference sequence). CDR3 nucleotide sequence: TGTGCCAGTAGTACTGGTAGCGGGAGGGCCTATGAGCAGTTCTTC. Its protein is CASSTGSGRAYEQFF. Using reference TRBV19 and TRBJ2-1 for the parts outside the CDR3, the full variable domain is DGGITQSPKYLFRKEGQNVTLSCEQNLNHDAMYWYRQDPGQGLRLIYYSQIVNDFQKGDIAEGYSVSREKKESFPLTVTSAQKNPTAFYLCASSTGSGRAYEQFFGPGTRLTVL.

The chain links TRBV19 to TRBJ1-2; no definite D call. V was cut by 3 bases and J by 4 bases, with 12 bases left in between. CDR1 is LNHDA, CDR2 SQIVND, per germline (reference sequence). The length of the CDR3 is 14 residues. The chain's CDR3 is CASSINGVAYGYTF. The CDR3 DNA sequence: TGTGCCAGTAGTATCAATGGCGTTGCCTATGGCTACACCTTC.

CDR3 protein: CASSIRTGAEQYF. CDR3 nucleotides: TGTGCCAGCAGTATCCGGACAGGCGCCGAGCAGTACTTC. This chain uses TRBV27 with TRBJ2-7; 7 nucleotides agree with TRBD1. CDR1 and CDR2 from the germline V gene are MNHEY and SMNVEV (reference sequence). CDR3 length equals 13 residues. With V trimmed by 5 bases and J by 6 bases, 7 bases remained unmatched.

The rearrangement links TRBV11-2 to TRBJ2-7; D may be TRBD1 or TRBD2 (5 bases each). CDR1 SGHAT and CDR2 FQNNGV come from the germline V gene. Trimming cost V 3 bases and J 10 bases, with 16 bases left between them. The CDR3 length is 13 residues. The CDR3 sequence is CASSFLGDRLQYF. The CDR3 DNA reads TGTGCCAGCAGCTTCTTGGGGGACCGACTCCAGTACTTC.

The rearrangement uses TRBV28 and TRBJ2-3; D is unclear. The CDR3 is 16 residues long. V was cut by 6 bases and J by 2 bases, with 18 bases left in between. Germline CDR1 is MDHEN and CDR2 is SYDVKM. The CDR3 coding sequence is TGTGCCAGCAGGAGTACCTCCTGGCCCCCCACAGATACGCAGTATTTT. Amino acid sequence: CASRSTSWPPTDTQYF.

The genes are TRBV30 and TRBJ1-4; D is perhaps TRBD1 (6 bases). V lost 0 bases, J lost 7 bases, and 15 bases lay in between. This CDR3 is built from 15 residues. Germline CDR1 is GTSNPN and CDR2 is SVGIG (reference sequence). The chain's CDR3 is CAWSVPGRGGEKLFF. CDR3 DNA sequence: TGTGCCTGGAGTGTACCTGGGAGGGGGGGTGAAAAACTGTTTTTT.

This chain connects TRBV6-1 to TRBJ1-5, with a tentative D call TRBD1 (5 bases). With 3 bases removed from V and 3 bases from J, the gap between germline ends came to 12 bases. CDR1 is MNHNS and CDR2 is SASEGT in the germline V gene. The CDR3 extends over 15 amino acids. DNA of the CDR3: TGTGCCAGCAGTGAGGGACCCAAATACAATCAGCCCCAGCATTTT. Its translation: CASSEGPKYNQPQHF.

This clone was detected only once. DNA for the CDR3: TGTGCCATCAGTAGGGACAGGGGGCAGAACGGGGAGCTGTTTTTT. Translating it yields CAISRDRGQNGELFF. The chain uses TRBV10-3 and TRBJ2-2, with 12 bases matching TRBD1. This CDR3 region has 15 residues. The germline V gene has CDR1 ENHRY and CDR2 SYGVKD. Trimming at V came to 5 bases and at J to 7 bases, leaving 5 bases not matched to a gene.

The V and J genes are TRBV7-8 and TRBJ2-2, with D perhaps matching TRBD1 (6 bases). This CDR3 comprises 14 residues. Germline V lookup: CDR1 SGHVS, CDR2 FQNEAQ. The germline V and J ends were trimmed by 5 bases and 6 bases, with 13 bases remaining between them. The CDR3 bases are TGTGCCAGCAGCCGCCCGTCAGGGGCCGGGGAGCTGTTTTTT. Translation: CASSRPSGAGELFF.

The chain combines TRBV7-8 with TRBJ2-7; D is possibly TRBD2 (6 bases). From germline, CDR1 is SGHVS and CDR2 FQNEAQ. This CDR3 is 15 amino acids long. V was trimmed by 1 base and J by 1 base, leaving 11 bases between them. CDR3 DNA sequence: TGTGCCAGCAGCTTAGAGAATAGCGGATCCTACGAGCAGTACTTC. It yields the protein CASSLENSGSYEQYF.

J is TRBJ2-7 and V is TRBV6-1; D is possibly TRBD1 (6 bases). Germline loops: CDR1 MNHNS, CDR2 SASEGT. CDR3 length: 15 residues. The V and J ends lost 7 bases and 2 bases respectively, with 18 bases between them. CDR3 residues: CASTPVGGSTYEQYF. The CDR3 DNA follows: TGTGCCAGCACTCCGGTTGGGGGCTCCACCTACGAGCAGTACTTC.

This chain links TRBV28 with TRBJ2-5, with a tentative D call TRBD2 (6 bases). Germline-derived CDR1 and CDR2 are MDHEN and SYDVKM. The CDR3 sequence is 15 residues long. Trimming shortened V by 2 bases and J by 0 bases, and 10 bases separated the two germline ends. CDR3 sequence reads: CASSLGGGYQETQYF. In DNA form, the CDR3 reads TGTGCCAGCAGTTTAGGGGGAGGATACCAAGAGACCCAGTACTTC.

A single count supports this clone. The CDR3 is CAIKAGGGAEQFF. CDR3 DNA sequence: TGTGCCATCAAGGCGGGGGGAGGTGCTGAGCAGTTCTTC. The V gene is TRBV10-3, the J gene TRBJ2-1, with 8 bases lining up with TRBD2. The V and J ends lost 7 bases and 9 bases, in that order; junction bases with no gene match: 8. CDR3 length equals 13 residues. Looked up from germline, CDR1 is ENHRY and CDR2 is SYGVKD.

This chain joins TRBV25-1 and TRBJ2-5, with 7 positions matching TRBD1. The CDR3 spans 13 residues. The junction had 4 bases not matched to a gene; V was cut back by 3 bases and J by 6 bases. Germline CDR1 MGHDK, CDR2 SYGVNS. DNA for the CDR3: TGTGCCAGCAGTGACTCCAGGGGGAAGACCCAGTACTTC. Translating it yields CASSDSRGKTQYF. The full variable domain, with the rest looked up from reference TRBV25-1 and TRBJ2-5, is EADIYQTPRYLVIGTGKKITLECSQTMGHDKMYWYQQDPGMELHLIHYSYGVNSTEKGDLSSESTVSRIRTEHFPLTLESARPSHTSQYLCASSDSRGKTQYFGPGTRLLVL.

The chain uses TRBV19 and TRBJ2-1, with 10 bases identical to TRBD1. Trimming took 9 bases from V and 7 from J; bases not matched to a gene: 12. The CDR3 spans 15 residues. Germline values: CDR1 LNHDA, CDR2 SQIVND (reference sequence). DNA of the CDR3: TGTGCCAGCAGTCCTCGGGACAGGGGTCAGAATGAGCAGTTCTTC. Translation gives CASSPRDRGQNEQFF.

This clone is a singleton in its sample. This sequence joins TRBV28 and TRBJ2-1; tentatively, D is TRBD1 (6 bases). Germline V gene sequence: CDR1 MDHEN, CDR2 SYDVKM. The germline V and J ends were trimmed by 10 bases and 8 bases, with 18 bases remaining between them. The CDR3 contains 13 residues. This chain's CDR3 is CATGDNKDDEQFF. CDR3 DNA: TGTGCCACCGGGGACAACAAGGATGATGAGCAGTTCTTC.

This chain links TRBV6-1 with TRBJ2-7; the match to TRBD1 covers 7 bases. This CDR3 has 15 amino acids. V lost 6 bases and J lost 0; bases outside the gene matches: 8. Germline V CDR1 and CDR2: MNHNS, SASEGT. Here the CDR3 reads CASSEQGIASYEQYF. Written as DNA, the CDR3 is TGTGCCAGCAGCGAACAGGGGATCGCCTCCTACGAGCAGTACTTC.

This chain uses TRBV6-1 with TRBJ2-7; tentatively, D is TRBD2 (6 bases). Germline lookup yields CDR1 MNHNS and CDR2 SASEGT. The CDR3 is 15 residues long. Trimming removed 3 bases at V and 7 bases at J, with 19 bases between. The CDR3: CASSDGGSRTREQYF. The CDR3 DNA reads TGTGCCAGCAGTGATGGGGGGTCTCGGACTCGAGAGCAGTACTTC.

The V and J genes are TRBV9 and TRBJ2-1, with 14 bases lining up with TRBD2. This CDR3 has 17 residues. In germline, CDR1 is SGDLS, CDR2 YYNGEE. Trimming removed 4 bases from V and 8 bases from J; junction bases left unmatched: 11. In DNA, the CDR3 is TGTGCCAGCAGCATCAGACGACTAGCGGGAGGGCAGTATGAGCAGTTCTTC. Its protein is CASSIRRLAGGQYEQFF.

The CDR3 coding sequence is TGTGCCAGCAGCTTACTCCAGTGTAATGAGCAGTTCTTC. Its protein is CASSLLQCNEQFF. The genes are TRBV7-3 and TRBJ2-1; D is ambiguous. This CDR3 region has 13 residues. V was cut by 2 bases and J by 7 bases, with 9 bases left in between. The germline CDR1 and CDR2 sequences are SGHTA and FQGTGA.

This clone appeared a single time. This chain's CDR3 is CASSLGLRMNNEQFF. CDR3 coding DNA: TGTGCCAGCAGCTTAGGGCTAAGGATGAACAATGAGCAGTTCTTC. The chain uses TRBV11-2 and TRBJ2-1, with no clear D. The V end was cut by 1 base, the J end by 5 bases, with 12 bases between. The germline V gene has CDR1 SGHAT and CDR2 FQNNGV. There are 15 residues in the CDR3. Full variable domain (outside the CDR3, taken from reference TRBV11-2 and TRBJ2-1): EAGVAQSPRYKIIEKRQSVAFWCNPISGHATLYWYQQILGQGPKLLIQFQNNGVVDDSQLPKDRFSAERLKGVDSTLKIQPAKLEDSAVYLCASSLGLRMNNEQFFGPGTRLTVL.

The rearrangement uses TRBV10-3 and TRBJ2-1, with 7 bases matching TRBD2. Unmatched junction bases numbered 11, after V lost 10 bases and J lost 5 bases. The CDR3 totals 14 residues. CDR1 and CDR2 from the germline V gene are ENHRY and SYGVKD. The CDR3 loop reads CATHTGLADNEQFF. Written as DNA, the CDR3 is TGTGCCACACACACGGGGCTAGCGGACAATGAGCAGTTCTTC.

This chain links TRBV23-1 with TRBJ2-3; 12 positions match TRBD2. TRBV23-1 is assigned to the ORF class and has an uncertain function. After removal of 4 bases from V and 6 bases from J, the junction contained 26 bases not matched to a gene. The CDR3 is 22 residues long. DNA for the CDR3: TGCGCCAGCAGTCCCGACCCCCTGACATGGGTTCTAGCGGGAGGGCCGGTTGATACGCAGTATTTT. Its protein product is CASSPDPLTWVLAGGPVDTQYF.

This chain joins TRBV28 and TRBJ1-5; 8 bases align to TRBD1. The CDR3 spans 15 residues. V dropped 6 bases and J dropped 5; count of bases not matched to a gene: 9. Germline V gene sequence: CDR1 MDHEN, CDR2 SYDVKM. The CDR3 region is CASRPDRGRDQPQHF. CDR3 nucleotide sequence: TGTGCCAGCAGACCAGACAGGGGTAGGGATCAGCCCCAGCATTTT.

The chain couples TRBV6-5 to TRBJ2-1, with 12 nucleotides matching TRBD2. CDR1 MNHEY and CDR2 SVGAGI come from the germline V gene. CDR3 size: 15 residues. Trimming at V came to 4 bases and at J to 12 bases, leaving 10 bases not matched to a gene. Written as DNA, the CDR3 is TGTGCCAGCAGTTTAACTAGCGGGGGGATTTTTGGGCAGTTCTTC. Protein: CASSLTSGGIFGQFF.

The rearrangement joins TRBV5-1 to TRBJ2-1; 9 nucleotides line up with TRBD1. V lost 7 bases and J lost 2; bases outside the gene matches: 4. This CDR3 region has 14 residues. CDR1 and CDR2 from the germline V gene are SGHRS and YFSETQ. The CDR3 reads CASSGTGPYNEQFF. Written as DNA, the CDR3 is TGCGCCAGCTCGGGGACAGGGCCCTACAATGAGCAGTTCTTC.

The chain is built from TRBV15 and TRBJ2-4; D is perhaps TRBD2 (6 bases). Germline V gene data show CDR1 as LNHNV and CDR2 as YYDKDF (reference sequence). Between the trimmed V and J ends, which lost 3 bases and 1 base, there was a span of 22 bases. This CDR3 has 19 residues. CDR3 bases: TGTGCCACCAGCAGTTGGTGTACGGGAGAGGTCGGGGCCAAAAACATTCAGTACTTC. Amino acids: CATSSWCTGEVGAKNIQYF.

This rearrangement joins TRBV6-1 to TRBJ2-3; 7 nucleotides line up with TRBD2. CDR1 is MNHNS and CDR2 is SASEGT in the germline V gene. V gave up 3 bases and J gave up 6 bases; unmatched junction bases: 3. The CDR3 loop spans 13 amino acids. CDR3 loop: CASSEAGDDTQYF. In DNA, the CDR3 is TGTGCCAGCAGTGAGGCGGGGGATGATACGCAGTATTTT.

The V gene is TRBV14, the J gene TRBJ2-3; D is undetermined. This CDR3 region has 13 residues. Germline loops: CDR1 SGHDN, CDR2 FVKESK. V lost 4 bases, J lost 6 bases, and 11 bases lay in between. CDR3 sequence: CASSRRLEDTQYF. CDR3 in DNA: TGTGCCAGCAGCCGCCGCTTGGAGGATACGCAGTATTTT.